Detailed here is one TCR beta chain. The antigen is unknown. Whole-blood RNA isolation (total RNA) proceeded without T cell sorting. This sample was taken from a study of monozygotic twins with inflammatory bowel disease. Reprocessing the 5' RACE reads, TCRdb reports a single entry for every CDR3 protein and omits DNA. The table gives about 140,000 distinct CDR3 sequences; the top ten clones make up roughly 1.2% of it. Findings and caveats of the study: The analysis did not separate different T cell subtypes.

This TCR derives from a human donor with ulcerative colitis or Crohn's disease, or a healthy co-twin of an affected twin (not recorded which). The sequenced sample was blood.

The CDR3: CASSPRTGTDTQYF. The chain has TRBV5-6 and TRBJ2-3; lacking DNA, the TRBD1 call made by TCRdb goes unchecked. Germline V gives CDR1 SGHDT, CDR2 YYEEEE. The CDR3 consists of 14 residues. Full variable domain (rest looked up from reference TRBV5-6 and TRBJ2-3): DAGVTQSPTHLIKTRGQQVTLRCSPKSGHDTVSWYQQALGQGPQFIFQYYEEEERQRGNFPDRFSGHQFPNYSSELNVNALLLGDSALYLCASSPRTGTDTQYFGPGTRLTVL.